This T cell receptor (beta chain) was captured in a study of blood T cells in healthy people across ages. Study-wide points: Any changes in expanded clonotypes were possibly confounded, as donor CMV status remained unknown.

A J-beta primer mix and a sample-barcoded 5' primer were used in a second PCR of about 6 to 12 cycles. Carrying 12 random nucleotides, a template-switch adaptor labeled each individual cDNA molecule. No fewer than 3 million CDR3-containing paired-end reads came from each sample. In TCRdb, the 5' RACE reads were re-called with MiXCR into one record per CDR3 protein. The table lists more than 650,000 distinct CDR3 sequences, 20% to 25% of them singletons, with around a fifth in the top ten. Extracted total RNA amounted to at least 5 micrograms for each sample. This clonotype was detected once. What it recognizes is unknown. Sequencing used blood. This receptor was taken from a man between 65 and 79 years old in good health.

The CDR3 loop is CASSVWKKGGFYEQYF. The DNA for the CDR3 is TGTGCCAGCAGCGTTTGGAAGAAAGGGGGATTCTACGAGCAGTACTTC. The rearrangement joins TRBV13 to TRBJ2-7, with D possibly TRBD1 on 6 matching bases. This CDR3 has 16 amino acids. The V gene lost 5 bases and the J gene lost 3 bases, with 20 bases spanning the gap. CDR1 and CDR2 from the germline V gene are PRHDT and FYEKMQ (reference sequence).